The rows below give T cell receptor beta chains drawn from one sample of a study of cytomegalovirus exposure and HLA in healthy donors. Repertoires were generated with immunoSEQ multiplex PCR, while TCRdb's copy carries only in-frame clones and drops some. The sample lists around 120,000 clones, about four fifths occurring once. Sequencing was carried out using PBMCs. The receptors come from a man aged 18-30 years in good health and CMV-seronegative. CDR3s include the opening cysteine and the closing phenylalanine or tryptophan. A D gene is named only where the DNA matches it firmly. Clone size is given for some rows only: seen once, a few or many times, or a class if the clone is expanded.

clone size | J gene | D gene | V gene | CDR3 DNA | CDR3 protein
. | TRBJ2-3 | . | TRBV2 | TGTGCCAGCAGCCCCGCATTGGAGGGCACAGATACGCAGTATTTT | CASSPALEGTDTQYF
. | TRBJ2-2 | . | TRBV11-2 | TGTGCCAGCAGCGGAAGGCGGGCGGCCACCGGGGAGCTGTTTTTT | CASSGRRAATGELFF
. | TRBJ1-3 | . | TRBV7-6 | TGTGCCAGCAGCTTAGGGCGGCAGAGAAACACCATATATTTT | CASSLGRQRNTIYF
. | TRBJ2-1 | TRBD2 | TRBV19 | TGTGCCAGTAGAACCGGGACTAGGGGATACAATGAGCAGTTCTTC | CASRTGTRGYNEQFF
. | TRBJ2-7 | TRBD1 | TRBV27 | TGTGCCAGCAGTTTATACCCAGGACAGGGGATCGAGCAGTACTTC | CASSLYPGQGIEQYF
. | TRBJ2-7 | TRBD2 | TRBV7-2 | TGTGCCAGCAGACGACTAGCGGGAGCCTCCTACGAGCAGTACTTC | CASRRLAGASYEQYF
. | TRBJ2-6 | . | TRBV19 | TGTGCCAGTAGTACCAACGGGATAACGGGGGCCAACGTCCTGACTTTC | CASSTNGITGANVLTF
. | TRBJ2-1 | TRBD2 | TRBV7-3 | TGTGCCAGCAGTTCTATGAAGCGGGAGTTTGGTGAGCAGTTCTTC | CASSSMKREFGEQFF
few | TRBJ2-3 | . | TRBV5-1 | TGCGCCAGCAGCGATGGACAGAACACAGATACGCAGTATTTT | CASSDGQNTDTQYF
. | TRBJ1-1 | . | TRBV6-5 | TGTGCCAGCAGTTTCGGACAGCGGTATACCAACACTGAAGCTTTCTTT | CASSFGQRYTNTEAFF
. | TRBJ1-3 | . | TRBV29-1 | TGCAGCGTTGAAGATAGCAGAGGTGGAAACACCATATATTTT | CSVEDSRGGNTIYF
once | TRBJ1-5 | . | TRBV2 | TGTGCCAGCAAAGGGGGTGATGGCAGGGCTAATCAGCCCCAGCATTTT | CASKGGDGRANQPQHF
. | TRBJ1-2 | TRBD1 | TRBV10-3 | TGTGCCATCAGCGGGGACAGGGGCTATGGCTACACCTTC | CAISGDRGYGYTF
. | TRBJ2-1 | . | TRBV15 | TGTGCCACCAGCAGAGAGTCGGGGTCCTACAATGAGCAGTTCTTC | CATSRESGSYNEQFF
few | TRBJ1-4 | . | TRBV27 | TGTGCCAGCAGTTTCGGGGGAAATGAGGCTAATGAAAAACTGTTTTTT | CASSFGGNEANEKLFF
. | TRBJ2-5 | . | TRBV6-5 | TGTGCCAGTAGAGTGGGCGGGACGCAAGAGACCCAGTACTTC | CASRVGGTQETQYF
. | TRBJ2-1 | TRBD2 | TRBV18 | TGTGCCAGCTCACCACCGCCCGGGACTAGCCCGTTCTTC | CASSPPPGTSPFF
. | TRBJ1-5 | TRBD1 | TRBV6-1 | TGTGCCAGCAGGTCGTCCGGGACAGGGGATCAGCCCCAGCATTTT | CASRSSGTGDQPQHF
. | TRBJ2-5 | TRBD2 | TRBV7-7 | TGTGCTAGCAGCCAGCTAGGGACTAGCGGTAATCAAGAGACCCAGTACTTC | CASSQLGTSGNQETQYF
. | TRBJ2-1 | TRBD2 | TRBV2 | TGTGCCAGCAGTCCGAGCGCCCTAGCGGGGGCACACAATGAGCAGTTCTTC | CASSPSALAGAHNEQFF